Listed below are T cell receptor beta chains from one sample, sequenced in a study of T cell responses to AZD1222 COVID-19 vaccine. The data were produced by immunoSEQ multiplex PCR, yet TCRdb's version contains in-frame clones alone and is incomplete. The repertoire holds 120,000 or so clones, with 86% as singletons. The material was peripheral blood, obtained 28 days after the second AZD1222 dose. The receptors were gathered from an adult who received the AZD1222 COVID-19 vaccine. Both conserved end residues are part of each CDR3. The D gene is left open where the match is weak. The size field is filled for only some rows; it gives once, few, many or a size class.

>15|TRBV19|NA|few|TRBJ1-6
TGTGCCAGTAGCCTACCGGGACTTATAAATTCACCCCTCCACTTT
CASSLPGLINSPLHF
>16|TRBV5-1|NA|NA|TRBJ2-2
TGCGCCAGCAGCTTGTCCAGGGGACTTAACACCGGGGAGCTGTTTTTT
CASSLSRGLNTGELFF
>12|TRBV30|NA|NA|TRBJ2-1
TGTGCCTGGGACTGGACTAATAATGAGCAGTTCTTC
CAWDWTNNEQFF
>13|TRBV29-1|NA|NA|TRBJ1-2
TGCAGCGTTGAAGATGGTACAGCCTATGGCTACACCTTC
CSVEDGTAYGYTF
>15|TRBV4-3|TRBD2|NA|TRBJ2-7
TGCGCCAGCAGCCAAGATGGGGGGGGGTCCTACGAGCAGTACTTC
CASSQDGGGSYEQYF
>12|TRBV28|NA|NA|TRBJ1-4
TGTGCCAGCGGGGCCCGTAATGAAAAACTGTTTTTT
CASGARNEKLFF
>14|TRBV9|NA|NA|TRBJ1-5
TGTGCCAGCAGCGCTGGACAGTACAATCAGCCCCAGCATTTT
CASSAGQYNQPQHF
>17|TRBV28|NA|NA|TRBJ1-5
TGTGCCAGCATTAGCCGGCGGGACATCCTTGGCAATCAGCCCCAGCATTTT
CASISRRDILGNQPQHF
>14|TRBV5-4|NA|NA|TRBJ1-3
TGTGCCAGCAGCTTGAAGGGGTCTGGAAACACCATATATTTT
CASSLKGSGNTIYF
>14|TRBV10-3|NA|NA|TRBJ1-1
TGTGCCATCAGTGACTCACAGGGTGCGACTGAAGCTTTCTTT
CAISDSQGATEAFF
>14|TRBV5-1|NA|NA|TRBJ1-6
TGCGCCAGCAGCTCGGGGACCTCGCCTTCACCCCTCCACTTT
CASSSGTSPSPLHF
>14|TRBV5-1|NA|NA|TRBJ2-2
TGCGCCAGCAGCTGGGGGCCAGGAACCGGGGAGCTGTTTTTT
CASSWGPGTGELFF
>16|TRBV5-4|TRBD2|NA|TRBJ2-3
TGTGCCAGCAGCTTGCAAAGAGCGGGGCTCACAGATACGCAGTATTTT
CASSLQRAGLTDTQYF
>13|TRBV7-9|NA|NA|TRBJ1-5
TGTGCCAGCGCTGCGGCCAACAATCAGCCCCAGCATTTT
CASAAANNQPQHF
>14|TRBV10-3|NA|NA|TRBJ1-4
TGTGCCATCAGTGGGGCGCAGGGTGATGAAAAACTGTTTTTT
CAISGAQGDEKLFF
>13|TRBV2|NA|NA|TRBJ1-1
TGTGCCAGCAGCGCGGACCCGAACACTGAAGCTTTCTTT
CASSADPNTEAFF
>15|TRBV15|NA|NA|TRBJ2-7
TGTGCCACCAGCAGTCCATGGGGGCAGGGCTACGAGCAGTACTTC
CATSSPWGQGYEQYF
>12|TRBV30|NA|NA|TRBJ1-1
TGTGCCTGGAGCGGGCAGGGCACTGAAGCTTTCTTT
CAWSGQGTEAFF
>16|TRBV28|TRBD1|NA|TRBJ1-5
TGTGCCAGCAGTTTATGGACAGGGGGAAGCAATCAGCCCCAGCATTTT
CASSLWTGGSNQPQHF
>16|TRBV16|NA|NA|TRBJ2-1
TGTGCCAGCAGCCAAGGTATCAGCGGAACCTACAATGAGCAGTTCTTC
CASSQGISGTYNEQFF
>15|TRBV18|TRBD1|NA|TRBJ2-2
TGTGCCAGCTCAGCGGGACAGGGAAAGGCCGGGGAGCTGTTTTTT
CASSAGQGKAGELFF
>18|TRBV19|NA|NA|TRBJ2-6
TGTGCCAGTAGACCCCGCCCGACGGATAGCTCTGGGTCCAACGTCCTGACTTTC
CASRPRPTDSSGSNVLTF
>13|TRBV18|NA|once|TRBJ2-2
TGTGCCAGCTCACCGGGGGAAACCGGGGAGCTGTTTTTT
CASSPGETGELFF
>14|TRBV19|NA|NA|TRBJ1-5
TGTGCCAGTAGTATGATGGGGGGTAATCAGCCCCAGCATTTT
CASSMMGGNQPQHF
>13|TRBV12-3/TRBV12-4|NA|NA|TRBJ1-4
TGTGCCAGCAGTCCCGCTTCCTTAGAAAAACTGTTTTTT
CASSPASLEKLFF
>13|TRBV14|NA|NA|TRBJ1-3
TGTGCCAGCAGCCAACTTTCTGGAAACACCATATATTTT
CASSQLSGNTIYF
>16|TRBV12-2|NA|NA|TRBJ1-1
TGTGCAAGTCGCTTAGCGCCGACTGTGAAGAGCACTGAAGCTTTCTTT
CASRLAPTVKSTEAFF
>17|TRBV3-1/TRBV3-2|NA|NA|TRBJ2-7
TGTGCCAGCAGCCAAGGCGGGCGAAGGCGCAGGGACGACGAGCAGTACTTC
CASSQGGRRRRDDEQYF
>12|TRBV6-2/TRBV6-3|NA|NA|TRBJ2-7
TGTGCCAGCAGCTTCGGGCTCTACGAGCAGTACTTC
CASSFGLYEQYF
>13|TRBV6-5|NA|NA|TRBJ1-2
TGTGCCAGCAGTTACTCGGTATTCTATGGCTACACCTTC
CASSYSVFYGYTF
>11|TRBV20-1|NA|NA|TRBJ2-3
TGCAGTGCTAGAGCTGGCAGCGGAAGGTATTTT
CSARAGSGRYF
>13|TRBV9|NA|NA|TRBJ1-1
TGTGCCAGCAGCGTAGGTCCCCACACTGAAGCTTTCTTT
CASSVGPHTEAFF
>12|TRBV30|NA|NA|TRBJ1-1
TGTGCCTGGGACCTCGGACTCACTGAAGCTTTCTTT
CAWDLGLTEAFF
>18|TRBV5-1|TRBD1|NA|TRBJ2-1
TGCGCCAGCAGCGCCCGGGACAGGGGGTCGGCCCTATACAATGAGCAGTTCTTC
CASSARDRGSALYNEQFF
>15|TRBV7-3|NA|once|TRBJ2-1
TGTGCCAGCAGCCAATCGCAAGGACCCTACAATGAGCAGTTCTTC
CASSQSQGPYNEQFF
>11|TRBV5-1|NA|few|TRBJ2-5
TGCGCCAGCAGCTTAGAAGAGACCCAGTACTTC
CASSLEETQYF
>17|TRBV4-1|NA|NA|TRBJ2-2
TGCGCCAGCAGCCTTCAGGGGGGCGTTCCGAACACCGGGGAGCTGTTTTTT
CASSLQGGVPNTGELFF
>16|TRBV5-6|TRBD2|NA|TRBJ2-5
TGTGCCAGCAGCTCCTATGGGAGCGGGGAGCAAGAGACCCAGTACTTC
CASSSYGSGEQETQYF
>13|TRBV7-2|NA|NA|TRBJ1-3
TGTGCCAGCAGCAACAGGGTCGGAAACACCATATATTTT
CASSNRVGNTIYF
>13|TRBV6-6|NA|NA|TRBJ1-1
TGTGCCAGCAGTTACTCGAAATATCCTGAAGCTTTCTTT
CASSYSKYPEAFF
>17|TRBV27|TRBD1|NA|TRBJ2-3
TGTGCCAGCAGTTCCGGGACAGGGTTCCTCGGCACAGATACGCAGTATTTT
CASSSGTGFLGTDTQYF
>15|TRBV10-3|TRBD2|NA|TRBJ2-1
TGTGCCATCAGTGAGTCTAGCGGGACCTACAATGAGCAGTTCTTC
CAISESSGTYNEQFF
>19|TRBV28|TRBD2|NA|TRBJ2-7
TGTGCCAGCAGTTTGGTGCTGGTAGCGGGAGGGGTAAGCTCCTACGAGCAGTACTTC
CASSLVLVAGGVSSYEQYF
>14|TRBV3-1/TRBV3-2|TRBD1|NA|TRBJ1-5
TGTGCCAGCAGCCTCCGACAGGGGGGACAGCCCCAGCATTTT
CASSLRQGGQPQHF
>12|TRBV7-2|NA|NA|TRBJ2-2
TGTGCCAGCAGGAGAGTCACCGGGGAGCTGTTTTTT
CASRRVTGELFF
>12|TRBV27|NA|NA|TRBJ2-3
TGTGCCAGCAGTTTCTCCCCAGATACGCAGTATTTT
CASSFSPDTQYF
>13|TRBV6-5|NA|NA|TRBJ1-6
TGTGCCAGCAGATCGAATGGGGGCTCACCCCTCCACTTT
CASRSNGGSPLHF
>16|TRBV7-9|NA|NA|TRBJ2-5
TGTGCCAGCAGCTCCCCCCGGACAGTGACCCTTGGGACCCAGTACTTC
CASSSPRTVTLGTQYF
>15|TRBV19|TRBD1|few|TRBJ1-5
TGTGCCAGTGCGACCTTCGGGACAGGGAATCAGCCCCAGCATTTT
CASATFGTGNQPQHF
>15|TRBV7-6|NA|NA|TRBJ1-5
TGTGCCAGCAGCGCTCAACAGGGCTCTAATCAGCCCCAGCATTTT
CASSAQQGSNQPQHF
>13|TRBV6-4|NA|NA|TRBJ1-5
TGTGCCAGCAGTGTTGGAGGTGGGCAGCCCCAGCATTTT
CASSVGGGQPQHF
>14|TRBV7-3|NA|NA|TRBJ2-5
TGTGCCAGCAGCTTAGACGGGAGCCAAGAGACCCAGTACTTC
CASSLDGSQETQYF
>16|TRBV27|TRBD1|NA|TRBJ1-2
TGTGCCAGCAGCTTTAATGGACAGGGGACTAACTATGGCTACACCTTC
CASSFNGQGTNYGYTF
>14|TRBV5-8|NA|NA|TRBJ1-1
TGTGCCAGCAGCCTCACGGGGTCGAACACTGAAGCTTTCTTT
CASSLTGSNTEAFF
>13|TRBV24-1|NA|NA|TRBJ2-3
TGTGCCACCAGTGCAAGAGAATCAGATACGCAGTATTTT
CATSARESDTQYF
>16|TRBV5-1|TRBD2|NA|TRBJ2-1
TGCGCCAGCAGCGACCCGACTAGCGGGCCCCCCCGGGAGCAGTTCTTC
CASSDPTSGPPREQFF